This entry lists 26 T cell receptor beta chains sequenced from one sample in a study of T cell changes during pregnancy in multiple sclerosis. Produced via immunoSEQ multiplex PCR; TCRdb's table is partial and in-frame only. In the table there are under 65,000 clones, 93% of which are singletons. Material: CD8+ T cells from peripheral blood mononuclear cells, obtained in the second trimester of pregnancy. The receptors stem from a female donor with multiple sclerosis, enrolled in a pregnancy study.

CDR3 amino acids: CASLGGRDTRSYEQYF. In DNA form, the CDR3 reads TGTGCCAGCCTGGGGGGGCGGGACACTCGTTCCTACGAGCAGTACTTC. This chain joins TRBV2 and TRBJ2-7, with D possibly matching TRBD2 (7 bases). The germline CDR1 and CDR2 sequences are SNHLY and FYNNEI. This CDR3 is built from 16 residues. Trimming stripped 8 bases from V and 1 base from J, with 21 bases between.

V gene TRBV19 combines with J gene TRBJ2-1; D unresolved. CDR3 length equals 13 residues. V was shortened by 7 bases and J by 9 bases, with 16 bases between the two germline ends. CDR1 and CDR2 (germline): LNHDA, SQIVND (reference sequence). CDR3 nucleotides: TGTGCCAGTACCGACCCGGGTGCGGCTGAGCAGTTCTTC. The encoded protein is CASTDPGAAEQFF.

This chain uses TRBV7-8 with TRBJ1-5; 10 bases line up with TRBD1. The V and J ends lost 5 bases and 4 bases, in that order; junction bases with no gene match: 2. The V gene's germline CDR1 is SGHVS and CDR2 FQNEAQ. This CDR3 is 14 amino acids long. CDR3 protein: CASSRDRGNQPQHF. CDR3 DNA sequence: TGTGCCAGCAGCCGGGACAGGGGAAATCAGCCCCAGCATTTT.

The V gene is TRBV7-9, the J gene TRBJ1-2; TRBD1 is a possible D gene (5 bases). V was cut by 6 bases and J by 1 base, with 24 bases left in between. Germline loops: CDR1 SEHNR, CDR2 FQNEAQ (reference sequence). The length of the CDR3 is 18 residues. The CDR3 bases are TGTGCCAGCAGTTTCAGCAGGGCAGACCTCGTTTATAACTATGGCTACACCTTC. Translated: CASSFSRADLVYNYGYTF.

V is TRBV6-6 and J is TRBJ1-1, with D perhaps matching TRBD1 (5 bases). This CDR3 comprises 15 residues. Germline lookup yields CDR1 MNHNY and CDR2 SVGAGI (reference sequence). The germline V and J ends were trimmed by 6 bases and 4 bases, with 18 bases remaining between them. The CDR3 bases are TGTGCCAGCAGCCCCCTGGCAGGGAGGCTCACTGAAGCTTTCTTT. It is translated as CASSPLAGRLTEAFF.

The rearrangement links TRBV13 to TRBJ1-1; 11 bases are a match to TRBD1. The CDR3 contains 14 residues. Unmatched junction bases numbered 4, after V lost 6 bases and J lost 4 bases. Germline loops: CDR1 PRHDT, CDR2 FYEKMQ (reference sequence). CDR3 DNA: TGTGCCAGCAGTGGACAGGGGGCTCGCACTGAAGCTTTCTTT. Its translation: CASSGQGARTEAFF.

This CDR3 reads CASSLSTEISYEQYF. The CDR3 DNA is TGTGCCAGCAGCTTATCGACAGAGATCTCCTACGAGCAGTACTTC. The V gene is TRBV7-9, the J gene TRBJ2-7, with a weak D call TRBD1 (5 bases). CDR1 SEHNR and CDR2 FQNEAQ come from the germline V gene (reference sequence). The CDR3 loop spans 15 amino acids. V lost 2 bases and J lost 0, with 11 bases in between. Together with reference TRBV7-9 and TRBJ2-7, the CDR3 gives the full variable domain: DTGVSQNPRHKITKRGQNVTFRCDPISEHNRLYWYRQTLGQGPEFLTYFQNEAQLEKSRLLSDRFSAERPKGSFSTLEIQRTEQGDSAMYLCASSLSTEISYEQYFGPGTRLTVT.

J is TRBJ2-5 and V is TRBV7-2; D is perhaps TRBD1 (6 bases). The CDR3 covers 14 residues. Germline V gene sequence: CDR1 SGHTA, CDR2 FQGNSA. V was clipped by 8 bases and J by 2 bases, with 15 bases between them. This CDR3 reads CASRTAGTQETQYF. The DNA of the CDR3 is TGTGCCAGCCGCACAGCCGGGACACAAGAGACCCAGTACTTC.

The J gene is TRBJ2-7, the V gene TRBV7-9, with 10 bases aligning to TRBD1. Losses at the gene ends were 4 bases for V and 3 bases for J; bases not matched to a gene: 9. This CDR3 comprises 16 residues. Germline V CDR1 and CDR2: SEHNR, FQNEAQ (reference sequence). The CDR3 DNA follows: TGTGCCAGCAGCTCGACAGGGGGCGGGCCCCTCTACGAGCAGTACTTC. This codes for CASSSTGGGPLYEQYF.

This chain uses TRBV2 with TRBJ2-3; TRBD2 matches at 11 bases. Germline CDR1 reads SNHLY; CDR2 reads FYNNEI. V dropped 1 base and J dropped 2; count of bases not matched to a gene: 2. CDR3 length equals 16 residues. CDR3 nucleotides: TGTGCCAGCAGTGAAGGACTAGCGGGGAACACAGATACGCAGTATTTT. It translates to CASSEGLAGNTDTQYF.

The chain combines TRBV7-9 with TRBJ1-1; D possibly corresponds to TRBD1 (5 bases). Trimming pared 6 bases from V and 6 bases from J, leaving 11 bases between. CDR3 size: 12 residues. Germline V gene sequence: CDR1 SEHNR, CDR2 FQNEAQ (reference sequence). In nucleotides, the CDR3 is TGTGCCAGCAGTCAGGGTAGTTCTGAAGCTTTCTTT. Translating it yields CASSQGSSEAFF.

This chain connects TRBV9 to TRBJ1-1; the D is unclear. V was shortened by 6 bases and J by 3 bases, with 15 bases between the two germline ends. Germline CDR1 reads SGDLS; CDR2 reads YYNGEE. This CDR3 is 14 amino acids long. The CDR3 DNA is TGTGCCAGCACGTCAGGAGGGAGGGACACTGAAGCTTTCTTT. The encoded protein is CASTSGGRDTEAFF.

This rearrangement joins TRBV7-6 to TRBJ1-4; 8 bases are shared with TRBD1. After removal of 3 bases from V and 8 bases from J, the junction contained 5 bases not matched to a gene. The CDR3 is 14 amino acids. From germline, CDR1 is SGHVS and CDR2 FNYEAQ. CDR3 bases: TGTGCCAGCAGCTTCAGGGGGCGGGGGGAAAAACTGTTTTTT. Encoded protein: CASSFRGRGEKLFF.

The CDR3 sequence is CATSPPGGTEAFF. The CDR3 DNA follows: TGTGCCACCAGCCCTCCAGGGGGAACTGAAGCTTTCTTT. The rearrangement joins TRBV15 to TRBJ1-1; TRBD1 matches at 7 bases. CDR3 size: 13 residues. Germline V gene sequence: CDR1 LNHNV, CDR2 YYDKDF (reference sequence). V shed 5 bases and J 5 bases; nucleotides not matched to a gene: 5.

The chain joins TRBV15 to TRBJ2-1, with D tentatively TRBD2 (5 bases). This CDR3 contains 17 residues. The germline V and J ends were trimmed by 1 base and 6 bases, with 19 bases remaining between them. Germline V gives CDR1 LNHNV, CDR2 YYDKDF (reference sequence). CDR3 protein: CATSRAPPDTAANEQFF. CDR3 nucleotide sequence: TGTGCCACCAGCAGAGCTCCCCCAGATACAGCGGCCAATGAGCAGTTCTTC.

The V call is TRBV19, the J call TRBJ1-5; no clear D gene. The CDR3 is 13 amino acids. Per the germline V gene, CDR1 is LNHDA and CDR2 is SQIVND (reference sequence). Trimming cost V 10 bases and J 0 bases, with 10 bases left between them. CDR3 region: CATREASNQPQHF. The CDR3 DNA reads as TGTGCCACCCGGGAGGCTAGCAATCAGCCCCAGCATTTT. Looking up the rest from reference TRBV19 and TRBJ1-5 gives the full variable domain: DGGITQSPKYLFRKEGQNVTLSCEQNLNHDAMYWYRQDPGQGLRLIYYSQIVNDFQKGDIAEGYSVSREKKESFPLTVTSAQKNPTAFYLCATREASNQPQHFGDGTRLSIL.

The count of this clone is one. The chain recombines TRBV19 with TRBJ2-7; 10 bases align to TRBD1. CDR3 size: 15 residues. V dropped 5 bases and J dropped 2; count of bases not matched to a gene: 6. Germline CDR1 reads LNHDA; CDR2 reads SQIVND (reference sequence). The CDR3 sequence is CASSPTGTGAYEQYF. The CDR3 nucleotides read TGTGCCAGTAGTCCCACCGGGACAGGGGCCTACGAGCAGTACTTC.

The rearrangement links TRBV9 to TRBJ2-1, with 12 positions matching TRBD2. Trimming cost V 3 bases and J 7 bases; bases outside gene matches: 14. Germline CDR1 is SGDLS and CDR2 is YYNGEE. CDR3 length: 18 amino acids. The CDR3 loop is CASSGGPSGRALGNEQFF. The CDR3 nucleotides are TGTGCCAGCAGCGGCGGCCCTAGCGGGAGGGCCCTTGGGAATGAGCAGTTCTTC.

V usage is TRBV7-8 and J usage is TRBJ2-7, with 8 bases identical to TRBD1. This CDR3 contains 15 residues. From germline, CDR1 is SGHVS and CDR2 FQNEAQ. The V gene end was trimmed by 6 bases and the J gene end by 4 bases; junction bases not matched to a gene: 11. The CDR3 coding sequence is TGTGCCAGCAGTATTAACCCAGGGGGCGGTTACGAGCAGTACTTC. Its protein product is CASSINPGGGYEQYF.

The CDR3 loop is CATSSGGADTQYF. For the CDR3, the DNA is TGTGCCACCAGCTCCGGAGGGGCAGATACGCAGTATTTT. The chain uses TRBV15 and TRBJ2-3; D may be TRBD2 (6 bases). This CDR3 spans 13 amino acids. With 5 bases removed from V and 4 bases from J, the gap between germline ends came to 10 bases. The germline V gene has CDR1 LNHNV and CDR2 YYDKDF (reference sequence).

As to this clone: The junction departs from the called germline gene at one end, perhaps through a read error. The chain carries TRBV7-6 and TRBJ2-5; 12 nucleotides align to TRBD1. CDR1 is SGHVS and CDR2 is FNYEAQ in the germline V gene. The CDR3 is 17 amino acids. As DNA, the CDR3 is TGTGCCAGCAGTCAATATTATGGGACAGGGGGCCTAGAGGCCCAGTACTTC. It is translated as CASSQYYGTGGLEAQYF.

V usage is TRBV25-1 and J usage is TRBJ2-7; 8 bases align to TRBD1. The CDR3 is 15 amino acids. Trimming took 4 bases from V and 2 from J; bases not matched to a gene: 7. Germline V CDR1 and CDR2: MGHDK, SYGVNS. CDR3 sequence reads: CASSARTGLAYEQYF. The CDR3 nucleotides read TGTGCCAGCAGTGCCCGGACAGGGCTAGCCTACGAGCAGTACTTC.

CDR3 sequence reads: CASSLAGTGSAYGYTF. Written as DNA, the CDR3 is TGTGCCAGCAGCTTAGCCGGGACAGGGAGTGCCTATGGCTACACCTTC. The chain carries TRBV7-8 and TRBJ1-2, with 9 bases identical to TRBD1. V was clipped by 0 bases and J by 4 bases; unmatched bases: 6. Per the germline V gene, CDR1 is SGHVS and CDR2 is FQNEAQ. The CDR3 loop spans 16 amino acids.

The genes are TRBV25-1 and TRBJ1-1; 7 nucleotides line up with TRBD1. V lost 6 bases and J lost 1; bases outside the gene matches: 8. This CDR3 spans 15 amino acids. CDR1 is MGHDK and CDR2 is SYGVNS in the germline V gene. The chain's CDR3 is CASRPLGQTNTEAFF. Written as DNA, the CDR3 is TGTGCCAGCAGGCCGCTGGGACAGACGAACACTGAAGCTTTCTTT.

The CDR3 DNA follows: TGTGCCAGTAGTATTAGGACAGGGGGCAATCAGCCCCAGCATTTT. It is translated as CASSIRTGGNQPQHF. This chain connects TRBV19 to TRBJ1-5; 9 bases are a match to TRBD1. Germline values: CDR1 LNHDA, CDR2 SQIVND (reference sequence). The CDR3 extends over 15 amino acids. V shed 3 bases, J shed 2 bases, and the junction held 2 bases outside the gene matches.

This sequence joins TRBV9 and TRBJ2-1; D is perhaps TRBD2 (6 bases). CDR1 and CDR2 from the germline V gene are SGDLS and YYNGEE. V was shortened by 2 bases and J by 8 bases, with 17 bases between the two germline ends. The CDR3 totals 15 residues. The CDR3 reads CASSVTGTWLDEQFF. Written as DNA, the CDR3 is TGTGCCAGCAGCGTCACCGGGACTTGGCTCGATGAGCAGTTCTTC.